This T cell receptor beta chain is drawn from a study of vaccination and CD4 T cells after COVID-19. A note on this clonotype: What it recognizes is unknown.

The V and J ends lost 5 bases and 3 bases, in that order; junction bases with no gene match: 5. The germline V gene has CDR1 DFQATT and CDR2 SNEGSKA (reference sequence). The CDR3 is made up of 14 amino acids. The Oncomine TCR Beta short-read assay generated sequence data from the DNA of cultured CD4+ T cells. TCRdb ran MiXCR on the PCR reads and lists one entry per CDR3 protein. The sample holds 15,000 to 20,000 distinct CDR3 sequences, approximately 46% seen once. Treatment denoted: approximately 9-day PBMC culture with coronavirus spike peptide pools or control peptides (ViraFEST assay). Scientists separated out CD4+ T cells through negative selection following 10 days in culture.

The clonotype originates from a human donor who had recovered from COVID-19. The V and J genes are TRBV20-1 and TRBJ2-7; TRBD2 agrees at 12 bases. The sequenced sample consisted of CD4+ T cells from blood, cultured in vitro. CDR3 protein: CSAYTSGRLYEQYF. For the CDR3, the DNA is TGCAGTGCTTATACTAGCGGGAGGCTCTACGAGCAGTACTTC.